The next 24 T cell receptor beta chains were all read from a single sample in a study of TIL therapy for anti-PD-1-resistant metastatic lung cancer. Sequencing used immunoSEQ v3. Produced via immunoSEQ multiplex PCR; TCRdb's table is partial and in-frame only. The sample records about 60,000 clones, around 68% being singletons. Regarding time point: pre-treatment sample, taken before nivolumab and TIL therapy. This specimen consisted of blood, obtained at baseline. Receptors originate from a person between 25 and 79 years old with non-small cell lung cancer.

About this clone: Other DNA sequences in the same sample also yield this CDR3. This chain joins TRBV11-3 and TRBJ2-7; no clear D gene. This CDR3 is built from 11 residues. Germline values: CDR1 SGHNT, CDR2 YENEEA. Between the trimmed V and J ends, which lost 5 bases and 6 bases, there was a span of 8 bases. CDR3 nucleotide sequence: TGTGCCAGCAGCGCCTGGACCGAGCAGTACTTC. This encodes CASSAWTEQYF.

The chain combines TRBV6-1 with TRBJ1-4; 10 positions agree with TRBD1. Germline trimming cut 6 bases from V and 7 bases from J; bases unmatched to any gene: 8. Germline lookup yields CDR1 MNHNS and CDR2 SASEGT. The length of the CDR3 is 15 residues. Here the CDR3 DNA reads TGTGCCAGCAGGGCGGGACAGGGGATGAGTGAAAAACTGTTTTTT. Translated, it gives CASRAGQGMSEKLFF.

This clone is categorized as medium-sized. CDR3 sequence (DNA): TGTGCCACACAGGAGACAATGATGAACACTGAAGCTTTCTTT. Translating it yields CATQETMMNTEAFF. This chain connects TRBV28 to TRBJ1-1; maybe TRBD1 (5 bases). CDR1 is MDHEN, CDR2 SYDVKM, per germline. The CDR3 sequence is 14 residues long. V lost 10 bases, J lost 0 bases, and 15 bases lay in between.

This clone was recorded a few times. This chain links TRBV28 with TRBJ2-2, with 8 bases matching TRBD2. Germline V gene data show CDR1 as MDHEN and CDR2 as SYDVKM. This CDR3 contains 15 residues. V dropped 6 bases and J dropped 1; count of bases not matched to a gene: 4. CDR3 sequence (DNA): TGTGCCAGCAGACCTACTAGCGGGAACACCGGGGAGCTGTTTTTT. Translating gives CASRPTSGNTGELFF. Full variable domain (outside the CDR3, taken from reference TRBV28 and TRBJ2-2): DVKVTQSSRYLVKRTGEKVFLECVQDMDHENMFWYRQDPGLGLRLIYFSYDVKMKEKGDIPEGYSVSREKKERFSLILESASTNQTSMYLCASRPTSGNTGELFFGEGSRLTVL.

The chain recombines TRBV27 with TRBJ1-5, with no clear D. CDR3 length: 15 amino acids. Germline V CDR1 and CDR2: MNHEY, SMNVEV (reference sequence). Trimming cost V 0 bases and J 3 bases, with 9 bases left between them. DNA for the CDR3: TGTGCCAGCAGTTTATCAGGCCGCTCCAATCAGCCCCAGCATTTT. Protein product: CASSLSGRSNQPQHF.

The rearrangement uses TRBV7-9 and TRBJ1-2; D unclear. The V gene's germline CDR1 is SEHNR and CDR2 FQNEAQ (reference sequence). V was cut by 1 base and J by 2 bases, with 5 bases left in between. The CDR3 totals 13 residues. The CDR3 nucleotides are TGTGCCAGCAGCTTAGGAGTAAACTATGGCTACACCTTC. Translation gives CASSLGVNYGYTF.

This chain connects TRBV30 to TRBJ1-4; D ambiguous. Per germline, CDR1 GTSNPN and CDR2 SVGIG (reference sequence). V was pared by 0 bases and J by 0 bases, with 5 bases between. The CDR3 sequence is 14 residues long. The CDR3 DNA sequence: TGTGCCTGGAGTGTAGGGTCAACTAATGAAAAACTGTTTTTT. It encodes CAWSVGSTNEKLFF.

This chain joins TRBV5-5 and TRBJ2-5, with D tentatively TRBD2 (6 bases). The germline V gene encodes CDR1 SGHKS and CDR2 YYEKEE (reference sequence). CDR3 length: 16 amino acids. The V gene lost 1 base and the J gene lost 4 bases, with 17 bases spanning the gap. CDR3 sequence (DNA): TGTGCCAGCAGCTTGAGAGGACTATTATTAGGAGAGACCCAGTACTTC. It specifies CASSLRGLLLGETQYF.

The chain has TRBV5-1 and TRBJ2-7; D uncertain. This CDR3 comprises 14 residues. Germline CDR1 SGHRS, CDR2 YFSETQ. V shed 2 bases and J shed 3 bases, with 12 bases lying between them. CDR3 sequence: CASSFATANYEQYF. The DNA for the CDR3 is TGCGCCAGCAGCTTTGCTACCGCAAACTACGAGCAGTACTTC.

The rearrangement joins TRBV5-1 to TRBJ1-4; perhaps TRBD1 as D (5 bases). Germline V lookup: CDR1 SGHRS, CDR2 YFSETQ. The CDR3 runs to 13 residues. The V and J ends lost 4 bases and 8 bases respectively, with 12 bases between them. CDR3 protein: CASSPGPEEKLFF. The CDR3 DNA reads as TGCGCCAGCAGCCCGGGACCGGAAGAAAAACTGTTTTTT.

About this clone itself: Germline and junction disagree at one end, which may indicate a read error. The chain joins TRBV10-3 to TRBJ2-7; 12 bases agree with TRBD1. CDR3 length equals 13 residues. The V gene's germline CDR1 is ENHRY and CDR2 SYGVKD. CDR3 nucleotides: TGTGCCTGCCGTGGGACAGGGGGCAATCGACGGTGGTTC. It specifies CACRGTGGNRRWF.

This clone is deemed medium-sized. The genes are TRBV5-5 and TRBJ2-1, with TRBD2 matching 10 bases. Germline CDR1 SGHKS, CDR2 YYEKEE (reference sequence). CDR3 length: 17 residues. Unmatched junction bases numbered 6, after V lost 0 bases and J lost 3 bases. CDR3 region: CASSLVFSGGYYNEQFF. In DNA form, the CDR3 reads TGTGCCAGCAGCTTGGTGTTTAGCGGGGGGTACTACAATGAGCAGTTCTTC.

V usage is TRBV14 and J usage is TRBJ2-3, with 13 bases matching TRBD2. V was clipped by 4 bases and J by 3 bases; unmatched bases: 4. The CDR3 totals 16 residues. Germline loops: CDR1 SGHDN, CDR2 FVKESK. DNA of the CDR3: TGTGCCAGCAGCCGAGGACTAGCGGGAGTGACAGATACGCAGTATTTT. The encoded protein is CASSRGLAGVTDTQYF.

The genes are TRBV5-1 and TRBJ2-2; weak D call: TRBD2 (7 bases). Germline values: CDR1 SGHRS, CDR2 YFSETQ. The length of the CDR3 is 17 residues. The V end lost 5 bases, the J end lost 5 bases, and 22 bases lay between the germline ends. CDR3 region: CASRGGGGEFWTGELFF. CDR3 coding DNA: TGCGCCAGCAGGGGAGGAGGGGGGGAGTTTTGGACCGGGGAGCTGTTTTTT.

There are a few counts of this clone. CDR3 DNA sequence: TGTGCCAGCACCGTGATTCCAGGCCTAAACACTGAAGCTTTCTTT. It encodes CASTVIPGLNTEAFF. The V and J genes are TRBV6-1 and TRBJ1-1, with D unresolved. Germline assignment: CDR1 MNHNS and CDR2 SASEGT. The CDR3 length is 15 residues. Trimming stripped 7 bases from V and 2 bases from J, with 17 bases between.

The genes are TRBV5-1 and TRBJ2-7; possible D gene TRBD2, 5 bases. The germline V gene has CDR1 SGHRS and CDR2 YFSETQ. V was cut by 0 bases and J by 0 bases, with 7 bases left in between. The length of the CDR3 is 14 residues. CDR3 nucleotide sequence: TGCGCCAGCAGCTTGGAAGGGAGCTCCTACGAGCAGTACTTC. It is translated as CASSLEGSSYEQYF.

The V call is TRBV5-4, the J call TRBJ1-6, with D unresolved. The length of the CDR3 is 16 residues. The germline V and J ends were trimmed by 6 bases and 3 bases, with 16 bases remaining between them. Germline values: CDR1 SGHNT, CDR2 YYREEE (reference sequence). The CDR3 DNA reads TGTGCCAGCACCGAAGCCGGCGCAGGCTATAATTCACCCCTCCACTTT. Translating gives CASTEAGAGYNSPLHF.

The V gene is TRBV11-2, the J gene TRBJ1-1; D is uncertain. The CDR3 covers 13 residues. V was trimmed by 3 bases and J by 2 bases, leaving 7 bases between them. The V gene's germline CDR1 is SGHAT and CDR2 FQNNGV. The CDR3 sequence: CASSFGINTEAFF. In DNA, the CDR3 is TGTGCCAGCAGCTTTGGGATTAACACTGAAGCTTTCTTT.

V is TRBV30 and J is TRBJ2-7, with TRBD2 as a possible D gene (5 bases). Trimming pared 5 bases from V and 6 bases from J, leaving 14 bases between. This CDR3 contains 12 residues. Per germline, CDR1 GTSNPN and CDR2 SVGIG (reference sequence). Here the CDR3 reads CAWATGSGEQYF. CDR3 nucleotide sequence: TGTGCCTGGGCGACGGGGTCAGGCGAGCAGTACTTC.

The V and J genes are TRBV15 and TRBJ2-5; D might be TRBD2 (6 bases). The CDR3 sequence is 14 residues long. The germline CDR1 and CDR2 sequences are LNHNV and YYDKDF (reference sequence). V lost 5 bases to trimming and J lost 2 bases, with 12 bases between them. The CDR3 loop is CATSRYSGQETQYF. The CDR3 DNA reads as TGTGCCACCAGCCGGTATAGCGGACAAGAGACCCAGTACTTC. The full variable domain, rest sourced from reference TRBV15 and TRBJ2-5, is DAMVIQNPRYQVTQFGKPVTLSCSQTLNHNVMYWYQQKSSQAPKLLFHYYDKDFNNEADTPDNFQSRRPNTSFCFLDIRSPGLGDTAMYLCATSRYSGQETQYFGPGTRLLVL.

V is TRBV5-1 and J is TRBJ2-5; D not resolved. V was clipped by 0 bases and J by 1 base, with 7 bases between them. The CDR3 extends over 14 amino acids. Germline CDR1 is SGHRS and CDR2 is YFSETQ. CDR3 coding DNA: TGCGCCAGCAGCTTGGAGTCTACCCAAGAGACCCAGTACTTC. Translated, it gives CASSLESTQETQYF. Complete variable domain (other parts from reference TRBV5-1 and TRBJ2-5): KAGVTQTPRYLIKTRGQQVTLSCSPISGHRSVSWYQQTPGQGLQFLFEYFSETQRNKGNFPGRFSGRQFSNSRSEMNVSTLELGDSALYLCASSLESTQETQYFGPGTRLLVL.

J is TRBJ2-5 and V is TRBV2, with D possibly called TRBD1 or TRBD2 (5 bases each). There are 15 residues in the CDR3. V lost 2 bases to trimming and J lost 5 bases, with 15 bases between them. The V gene's germline CDR1 is SNHLY and CDR2 FYNNEI. The CDR3 loop is CASSERSGTGETQYF. CDR3 DNA: TGTGCCAGCAGTGAACGGTCAGGGACCGGGGAGACCCAGTACTTC.

This clone was recorded a few times. This rearrangement joins TRBV19 to TRBJ2-7; D might be TRBD2 (5 bases). The CDR3 spans 11 residues. Germline V CDR1 and CDR2: LNHDA, SQIVND (reference sequence). V lost 9 bases and J lost 3, with 9 bases in between. In DNA, the CDR3 is TGTGCCAGCCGGAGCGGCTACGAGCAGTACTTC. Its protein is CASRSGYEQYF.

The chain recombines TRBV30 with TRBJ2-2, with 8 positions matching TRBD2. Germline V gene sequence: CDR1 GTSNPN, CDR2 SVGIG (reference sequence). The CDR3 totals 16 residues. Germline trimming cut 5 bases from V and 6 bases from J; bases unmatched to any gene: 14. The CDR3 nucleotides are TGTGCCTGGGCTACCCCGGGGGGGGGCGACGCCGGGGAGCTGTTTTTT. This gives the protein CAWATPGGGDAGELFF.